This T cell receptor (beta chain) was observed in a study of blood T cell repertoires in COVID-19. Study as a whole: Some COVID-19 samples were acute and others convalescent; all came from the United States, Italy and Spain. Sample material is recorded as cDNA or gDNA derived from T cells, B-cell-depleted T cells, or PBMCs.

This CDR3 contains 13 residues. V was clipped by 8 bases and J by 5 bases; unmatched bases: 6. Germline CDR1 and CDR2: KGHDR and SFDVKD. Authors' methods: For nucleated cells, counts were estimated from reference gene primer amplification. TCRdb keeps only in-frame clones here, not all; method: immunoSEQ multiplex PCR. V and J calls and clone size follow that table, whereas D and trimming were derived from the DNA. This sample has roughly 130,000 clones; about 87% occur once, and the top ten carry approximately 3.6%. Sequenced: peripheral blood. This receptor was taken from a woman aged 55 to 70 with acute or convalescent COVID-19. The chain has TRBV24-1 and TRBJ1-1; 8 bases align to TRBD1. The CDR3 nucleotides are TGTGCCACCATCAGGACAGGGCAAACTGAAGCTTTCTTT. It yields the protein CATIRTGQTEAFF.